The 4 T cell receptor beta chains given below trace back to one sample, sequenced in a study of OX40 agonist ivuxolimab in advanced cancers. The repertoire was sequenced with immunoSEQ multiplex PCR; TCRdb's copy has only in-frame clones and lacks some. The repertoire has 95,000 to 100,000 clones, approximately 80% of them found once; the top ten carry more than 1.2%. Sample: CD4+ or CD8+ T cells sorted from blood, taken in a trial of the OX40 agonist ivuxolimab. The receptor source for this set is an adult with an advanced solid tumor such as melanoma, head and neck, liver or kidney cancer.

The genes are TRBV18 and TRBJ2-7; possible D gene TRBD1, 5 bases. This CDR3 contains 15 residues. Between the trimmed V and J ends, which lost 0 bases and 3 bases, there was a span of 12 bases. In germline, CDR1 is KGHSH, CDR2 LQKENI. The CDR3 DNA is TGTGCCAGCTCACCACCGCAGGGTTCTAACTACGAGCAGTACTTC. It yields the protein CASSPPQGSNYEQYF.

The sample holds a few counts of this clone. The chain joins TRBV29-1 to TRBJ2-5, with 7 bases lining up with TRBD2. The CDR3 extends over 12 amino acids. Looked up from germline, CDR1 is SQVTM and CDR2 is ANQGSEA. V trimming: 4 bases; J trimming: 4 bases; junction bases outside the gene matches: 3. Here the CDR3 DNA reads TGCAGCGTTGGTGCTAGCGGAGAGACCCAGTACTTC. Translation: CSVGASGETQYF.

This clone was seen a few times. The chain carries TRBV7-3 and TRBJ2-7; 9 bases agree with TRBD2. After removal of 5 bases from V and 2 bases from J, the junction contained 7 bases not matched to a gene. There are 15 residues in the CDR3. Germline V gene lookup returns CDR1 SGHTA and CDR2 FQGTGA. DNA of the CDR3: TGTGCCAGCAGCCTAGGCGGGGGGGCAACCTACGAGCAGTACTTC. Amino acids: CASSLGGGATYEQYF.

Concerning this clone itself: An end of the junction does not agree with germline; a read error may underlie this. The rearrangement links TRBV27 to TRBJ2-5; D remains ambiguous. The V gene's germline CDR1 is MNHEY and CDR2 SMNVEV (reference sequence). This CDR3 spans 9 amino acids. The CDR3 protein is CKNEETQYF. For the CDR3, the DNA is TGCAAGAATGAAGAGACCCAGTACTTC.